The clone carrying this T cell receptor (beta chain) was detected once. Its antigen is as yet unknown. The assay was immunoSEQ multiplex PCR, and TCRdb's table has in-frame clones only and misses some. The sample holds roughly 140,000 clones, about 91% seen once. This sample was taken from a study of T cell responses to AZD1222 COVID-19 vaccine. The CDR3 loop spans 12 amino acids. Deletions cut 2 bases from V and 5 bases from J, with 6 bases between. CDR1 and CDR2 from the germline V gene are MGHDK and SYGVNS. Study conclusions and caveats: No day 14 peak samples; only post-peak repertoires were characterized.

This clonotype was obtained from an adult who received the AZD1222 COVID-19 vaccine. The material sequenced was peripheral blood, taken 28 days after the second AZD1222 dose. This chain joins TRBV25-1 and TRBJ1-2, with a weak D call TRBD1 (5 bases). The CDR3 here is CASSEQGYGYTF. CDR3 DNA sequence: TGTGCCAGCAGTGAACAGGGTTATGGCTACACCTTC.